This entry lists 6 T cell receptor beta chains sequenced from one sample in a study of blood T cells in healthy people across ages. Alongside a J-beta primer mix, a sample-barcoded 5' primer served in a second PCR lasting roughly 7 to 11 cycles. A single record per CDR3 protein comes from TCRdb applying MiXCR to the 5' RACE reads. The sample has about 1,500,000 distinct CDR3 sequences; around 39% are singletons. The sample was blood. These receptors all stem from a woman between 18 and 29 years old in good health.

This clonotype was detected a few times. The rearrangement joins TRBV4-1 to TRBJ2-1; D is possibly TRBD2 (6 bases). The J call could be wrong; TRBJ2-7 is a better fit for the DNA end. This CDR3 has 14 amino acids. Germline CDR1 is MGHRA and CDR2 is YSYEKL. The CDR3 spells CASSQSKDYNEQYF. The CDR3 coding sequence is TGCGCCAGCAGCCAGTCGAAGGACTACAATGAGCAGTACTTC.

This clonotype turned up a few times. The chain employs TRBV10-3 and TRBJ1-1; D not resolved. Germline values: CDR1 ENHRY, CDR2 SYGVKD. V was trimmed by 6 bases and J by 1 base, leaving 15 bases between them. This CDR3 region has 15 residues. CDR3 loop: CAIRTRTEENTEAFF. As DNA, the CDR3 is TGTGCCATCAGGACCAGGACCGAAGAGAACACTGAAGCTTTCTTT.

This clonotype was picked up a small number of times. The rearrangement joins TRBV5-1 to TRBJ2-7, with 10 bases lining up with TRBD2. V lost 1 base and J lost 3; bases outside the gene matches: 1. Germline CDR1 SGHRS, CDR2 YFSETQ. This CDR3 spans 14 amino acids. The CDR3 loop reads CASSLSSGGYEQYF. As DNA, the CDR3 is TGCGCCAGCAGCTTGTCTAGCGGGGGCTACGAGCAGTACTTC. Supplemented by reference TRBV5-1 and TRBJ2-7, the full variable domain reads KAGVTQTPRYLIKTRGQQVTLSCSPISGHRSVSWYQQTPGQGLQFLFEYFSETQRNKGNFPGRFSGRQFSNSRSEMNVSTLELGDSALYLCASSLSSGGYEQYFGPGTRLTVT.

In its sample, this clonotype was seen a few times. CDR3 region: CASRGGASPYNEQYF. The CDR3 coding sequence is TGTGCCAGCAGAGGGGGAGCTTCGCCCTACAATGAGCAGTACTTC. The chain joins TRBV6-2 or TRBV6-3 to TRBJ2-7, with a possible D match to TRBD1 (6 bases). V was cut by 6 bases and J by 7 bases, with 22 bases left in between. The CDR3 is made up of 15 amino acids. Looked up from germline, CDR1 is MNHEY and CDR2 is SVGEGT.

This chain connects TRBV2 to TRBJ2-1; D is undetermined. Trimming stripped 4 bases from V and 7 bases from J, with 20 bases between. The CDR3 has 16 residues. Germline CDR1 SNHLY, CDR2 FYNNEI. In DNA form, the CDR3 reads TGTGCCAGCAGTGTTCGGCTTACTATCAGGAGAAATGAGCAGTTCTTC. Translating gives CASSVRLTIRRNEQFF.

The V and J genes are TRBV2 and TRBJ2-5; D is undetermined. This CDR3 is 10 amino acids long. Germline V gene lookup returns CDR1 SNHLY and CDR2 FYNNEI. V lost 11 bases and J 13 bases, leaving 17 bases between the germline ends. The CDR3 protein is CACWGAIRYF. CDR3 DNA: TGTGCCTGCTGGGGTGCGATACGGTACTTC.